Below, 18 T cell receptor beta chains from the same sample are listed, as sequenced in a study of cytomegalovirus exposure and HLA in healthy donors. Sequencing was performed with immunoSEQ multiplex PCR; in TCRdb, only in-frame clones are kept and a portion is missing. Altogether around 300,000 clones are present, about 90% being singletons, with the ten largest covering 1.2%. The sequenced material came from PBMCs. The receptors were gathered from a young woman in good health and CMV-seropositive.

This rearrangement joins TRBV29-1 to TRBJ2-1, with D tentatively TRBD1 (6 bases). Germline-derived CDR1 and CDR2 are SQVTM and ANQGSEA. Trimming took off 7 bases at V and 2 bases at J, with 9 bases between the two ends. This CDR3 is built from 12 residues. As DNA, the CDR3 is TGCAGCGGGGGACAAACCTACAATGAGCAGTTCTTC. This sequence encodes CSGGQTYNEQFF.

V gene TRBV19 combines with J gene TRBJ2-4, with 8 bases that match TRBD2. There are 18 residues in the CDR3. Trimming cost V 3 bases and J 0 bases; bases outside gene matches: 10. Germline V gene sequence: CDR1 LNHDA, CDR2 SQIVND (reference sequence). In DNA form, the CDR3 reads TGTGCCAGTAGTATTAGTCTAGCGGGCCTCCTAGCCAAAAACATTCAGTACTTC. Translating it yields CASSISLAGLLAKNIQYF.

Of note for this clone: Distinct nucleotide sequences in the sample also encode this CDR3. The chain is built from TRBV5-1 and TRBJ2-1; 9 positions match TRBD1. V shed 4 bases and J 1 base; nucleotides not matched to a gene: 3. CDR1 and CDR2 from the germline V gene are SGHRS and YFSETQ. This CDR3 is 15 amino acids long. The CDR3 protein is CASSTGTGSYNEQFF. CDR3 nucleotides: TGCGCCAGCAGCACCGGGACAGGGTCCTACAATGAGCAGTTCTTC.

CDR3 residues: CASSPPRDTQYF. CDR3 coding DNA: TGTGCCAGCAGCCCCCCTAGAGATACGCAGTATTTT. The chain uses TRBV7-2 and TRBJ2-3; D gene uncertain. V lost 5 bases to trimming and J lost 5 bases, with 8 bases between them. CDR3 size: 12 residues. Germline CDR1 is SGHTA and CDR2 is FQGNSA.

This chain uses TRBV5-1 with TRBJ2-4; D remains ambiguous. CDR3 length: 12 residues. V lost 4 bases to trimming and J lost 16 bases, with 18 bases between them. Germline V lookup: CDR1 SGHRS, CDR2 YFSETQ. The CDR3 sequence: CASSLRFERLYF. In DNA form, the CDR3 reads TGCGCCAGCAGCCTGAGATTCGAGCGACTCTACTTC.

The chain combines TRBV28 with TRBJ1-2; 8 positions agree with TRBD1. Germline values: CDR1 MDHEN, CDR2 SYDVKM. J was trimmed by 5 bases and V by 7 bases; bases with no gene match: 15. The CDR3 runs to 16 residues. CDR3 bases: TGTGCCAGCATTCCGGCAGGGGGCGGATTTTCTTATGGCTACACCTTC. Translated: CASIPAGGGFSYGYTF.

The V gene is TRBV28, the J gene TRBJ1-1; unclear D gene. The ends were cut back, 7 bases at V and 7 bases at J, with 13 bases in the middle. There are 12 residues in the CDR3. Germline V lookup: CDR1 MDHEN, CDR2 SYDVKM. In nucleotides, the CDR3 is TGTGCCAGCACCAAGGAGATGGTTGAAGCTTTCTTT. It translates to CASTKEMVEAFF.

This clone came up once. Written as DNA, the CDR3 is TGTGCCAGCAGTGAAGTACTAGCGGGACGAGATACGCAGTATTTT. Its protein is CASSEVLAGRDTQYF. The genes are TRBV6-1 and TRBJ2-3; 10 bases are a match to TRBD2. Trimming removed 1 base from V and 5 bases from J; junction bases left unmatched: 3. The CDR3 extends over 15 amino acids. Germline V gene sequence: CDR1 MNHNS, CDR2 SASEGT.

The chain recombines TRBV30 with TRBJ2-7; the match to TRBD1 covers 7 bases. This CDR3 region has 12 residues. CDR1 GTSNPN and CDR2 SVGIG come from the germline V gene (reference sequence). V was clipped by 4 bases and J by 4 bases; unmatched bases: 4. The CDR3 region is CAWKGAGYEQYF. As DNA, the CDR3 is TGTGCCTGGAAGGGGGCTGGGTACGAGCAGTACTTC. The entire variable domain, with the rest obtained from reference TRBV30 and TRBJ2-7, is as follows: SQTIHQWPATLVQPVGSPLSLECTVEGTSNPNLYWYRQAAGRGLQLLFYSVGIGQISSEVPQNLSASRPQDRQFILSSKKLLLSDSGFYLCAWKGAGYEQYFGPGTRLTVT.

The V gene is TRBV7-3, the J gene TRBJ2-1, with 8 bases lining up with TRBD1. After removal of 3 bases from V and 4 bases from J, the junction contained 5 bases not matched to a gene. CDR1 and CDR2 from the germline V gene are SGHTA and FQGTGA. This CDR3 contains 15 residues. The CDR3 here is CASSLDRAGYNEQFF. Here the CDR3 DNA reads TGTGCCAGCAGCTTGGACAGGGCGGGTTACAATGAGCAGTTCTTC.

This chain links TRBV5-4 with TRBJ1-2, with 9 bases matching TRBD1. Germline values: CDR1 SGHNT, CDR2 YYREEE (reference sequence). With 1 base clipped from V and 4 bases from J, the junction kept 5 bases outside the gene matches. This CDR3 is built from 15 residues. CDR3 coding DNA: TGTGCCAGCAGCTTGAGGGGACAGGGAGGCTATGGCTACACCTTC. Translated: CASSLRGQGGYGYTF.

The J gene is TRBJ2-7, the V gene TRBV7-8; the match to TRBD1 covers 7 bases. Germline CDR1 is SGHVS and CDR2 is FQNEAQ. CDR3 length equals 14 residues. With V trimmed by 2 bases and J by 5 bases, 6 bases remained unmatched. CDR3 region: CASSLITGDNEQYF. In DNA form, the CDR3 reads TGTGCCAGCAGCTTAATAACAGGGGACAACGAGCAGTACTTC.

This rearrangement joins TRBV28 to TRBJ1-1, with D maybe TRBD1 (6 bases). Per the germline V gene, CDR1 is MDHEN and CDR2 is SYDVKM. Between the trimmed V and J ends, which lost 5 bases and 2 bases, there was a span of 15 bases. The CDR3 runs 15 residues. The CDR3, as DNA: TGTGCCAGCAGTCTGTTGGGGGGCATCAACACTGAAGCTTTCTTT. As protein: CASSLLGGINTEAFF. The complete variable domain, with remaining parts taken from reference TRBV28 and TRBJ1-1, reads DVKVTQSSRYLVKRTGEKVFLECVQDMDHENMFWYRQDPGLGLRLIYFSYDVKMKEKGDIPEGYSVSREKKERFSLILESASTNQTSMYLCASSLLGGINTEAFFGQGTRLTVV.

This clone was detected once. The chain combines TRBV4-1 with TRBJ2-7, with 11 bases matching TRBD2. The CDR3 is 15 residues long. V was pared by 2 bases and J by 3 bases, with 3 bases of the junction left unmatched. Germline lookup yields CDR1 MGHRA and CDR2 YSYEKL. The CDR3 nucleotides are TGCGCCAGCAGCCAAATGACTAGCGGGGTCTACGAGCAGTACTTC. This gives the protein CASSQMTSGVYEQYF.

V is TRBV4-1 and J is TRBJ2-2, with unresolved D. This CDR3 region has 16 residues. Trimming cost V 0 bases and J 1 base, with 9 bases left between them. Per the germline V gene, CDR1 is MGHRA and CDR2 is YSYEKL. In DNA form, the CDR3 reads TGCGCCAGCAGCCAAGACCTGGCGGTGAACACCGGGGAGCTGTTTTTT. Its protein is CASSQDLAVNTGELFF.

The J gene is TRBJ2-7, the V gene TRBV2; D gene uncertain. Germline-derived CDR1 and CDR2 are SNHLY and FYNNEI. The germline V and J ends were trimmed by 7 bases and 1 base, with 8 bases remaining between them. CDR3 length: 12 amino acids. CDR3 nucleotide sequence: TGTGCCAGCACTTCGATATCCTACGAGCAGTACTTC. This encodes CASTSISYEQYF.

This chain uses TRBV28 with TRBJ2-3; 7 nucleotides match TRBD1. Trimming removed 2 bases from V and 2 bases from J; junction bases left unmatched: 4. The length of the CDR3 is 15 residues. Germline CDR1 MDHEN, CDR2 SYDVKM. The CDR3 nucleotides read TGTGCCAGCAGTTTAGAGACAGGGAACACAGATACGCAGTATTTT. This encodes CASSLETGNTDTQYF. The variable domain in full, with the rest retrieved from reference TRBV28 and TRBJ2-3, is DVKVTQSSRYLVKRTGEKVFLECVQDMDHENMFWYRQDPGLGLRLIYFSYDVKMKEKGDIPEGYSVSREKKERFSLILESASTNQTSMYLCASSLETGNTDTQYFGPGTRLTVL.

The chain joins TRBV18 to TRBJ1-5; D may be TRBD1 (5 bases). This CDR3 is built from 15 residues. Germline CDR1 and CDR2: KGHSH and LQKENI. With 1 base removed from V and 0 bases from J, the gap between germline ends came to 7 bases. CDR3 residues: CASSPQRGSNQPQHF. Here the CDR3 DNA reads TGTGCCAGCTCACCACAGAGGGGTAGCAATCAGCCCCAGCATTTT.